One and the same sample provided the 21 T cell receptor beta chains below, sequenced in a study of regulatory T cells in long-lasting Graves disease. Sequencing libraries for TCR beta were prepared with iRepertoire HTBI primers and Arm-PCR of CDR3 regions. TCRdb reanalysed the multiplex PCR reads using MiXCR and keeps one entry per CDR3 protein. The data contain a few hundred thousand distinct CDR3 sequences, roughly 23% of them singletons. The time point is: persistent/refractory GD, antithyroid drugs over 5 years with positive TRAb. The TCR library used RNA extracted from PBMCs. The sample in question was peripheral blood mononuclear cells (PBMCs), obtained when the disease was refractory, from a patient treated with antithyroid drugs. The receptors were sampled from a woman between 35 and 50 years old with Graves disease.

This clonotype was seen a few times. The chain couples TRBV30 to TRBJ2-7; TRBD2 matches at 8 bases. The CDR3 runs 13 residues. CDR1 and CDR2 (germline): GTSNPN, SVGIG (reference sequence). Trimming removed 2 bases from V and 4 bases from J; junction bases left unmatched: 4. The CDR3 nucleotides read TGTGCCTGGAGTAAACTAGCGGATTACGAGCAGTACTTC. It encodes CAWSKLADYEQYF.

The count of this clonotype is one. The rearrangement joins TRBV5-5 to TRBJ2-7, with D possibly TRBD1 on 6 matching bases. V was shortened by 3 bases and J by 7 bases, with 20 bases between the two germline ends. CDR3 length equals 15 residues. The germline V gene encodes CDR1 SGHKS and CDR2 YYEKEE (reference sequence). CDR3 sequence reads: CASSWSGQPAEEQYF. The CDR3 DNA reads as TGTGCCAGCAGCTGGAGCGGACAGCCAGCAGAGGAGCAGTACTTC. The whole variable domain, filled in from reference TRBV5-5 and TRBJ2-7, reads DAGVTQSPTHLIKTRGQQVTLRCSPISGHKSVSWYQQVLGQGPQFIFQYYEKEERGRGNFPDRFSARQFPNYSSELNVNALLLGDSALYLCASSWSGQPAEEQYFGPGTRLTVT.

This chain joins TRBV7-2 and TRBJ2-3; D is possibly TRBD2 (5 bases). V was cut by 5 bases and J by 6 bases, with 15 bases left in between. This CDR3 has 14 residues. CDR1 is SGHTA and CDR2 is FQGNSA in the germline V gene. CDR3 residues: CASSLSARPDTQYF. CDR3 sequence (DNA): TGTGCCAGCAGCCTTAGCGCCCGCCCGGATACGCAGTATTTT.

The rearrangement links TRBV27 to TRBJ2-4, with D possibly being TRBD1 (5 bases). The CDR3 contains 14 residues. The V gene lost 0 bases and the J gene lost 6 bases, with 9 bases spanning the gap. Germline CDR1 and CDR2: MNHEY and SMNVEV (reference sequence). CDR3 region: CASSLSGQGNIQYF. In DNA, the CDR3 is TGTGCCAGCAGTTTATCGGGGCAGGGAAACATTCAGTACTTC.

The chain recombines TRBV11-2 with TRBJ2-7; the match to TRBD1 covers 8 bases. The CDR3 is 15 amino acids. The J segment lost 2 bases and the V segment lost 4 bases, leaving 7 bases of the junction unmatched. Germline CDR1 reads SGHAT; CDR2 reads FQNNGV. CDR3 coding DNA: TGTGCCAGCAGCTCCAGACAGGGGCCCCCCTACGAGCAGTACTTC. It encodes CASSSRQGPPYEQYF.

The sample holds many counts of this clonotype. The chain couples TRBV29-1 to TRBJ2-5; TRBD2 agrees at 10 bases. Germline V gene lookup returns CDR1 SQVTM and CDR2 ANQGSEA. Germline trimming cut 6 bases from V and 7 bases from J; bases unmatched to any gene: 14. The CDR3 length is 15 residues. The DNA for the CDR3 is TGCAGCGTCGCTCCCGGGACTAGCGTCCTTGGGACCCAGTACTTC. This encodes CSVAPGTSVLGTQYF.

The chain links TRBV28 to TRBJ1-4; D is ambiguous. This CDR3 is 12 amino acids long. V was cut by 3 bases and J by 8 bases, with 7 bases left in between. CDR1 MDHEN and CDR2 SYDVKM come from the germline V gene. The CDR3 loop is CASSFPWEKLFF. The DNA of the CDR3 is TGTGCCAGCAGTTTCCCGTGGGAAAAACTGTTTTTT.

This clonotype has a handful of counts. The genes are TRBV7-2 and TRBJ2-2; TRBD1 is a possible D gene (6 bases). Germline V CDR1 and CDR2: SGHTA, FQGNSA. The CDR3 spans 17 residues. V gave up 1 base and J gave up 6 bases, with 18 bases separating them. CDR3 in amino acids: CASSLGWSRGGSGELFF. CDR3 nucleotide sequence: TGTGCCAGCAGCTTAGGGTGGAGCAGGGGCGGGTCCGGGGAGCTGTTTTTT.

In this sample, this clonotype turned up many times. The rearrangement links TRBV28 to TRBJ2-5, with 8 bases identical to TRBD1. Germline loops: CDR1 MDHEN, CDR2 SYDVKM. With V trimmed by 8 bases and J by 4 bases, 6 bases remained unmatched. The CDR3 covers 13 residues. The CDR3 region is CASLDRVLETQYF. The CDR3 DNA is TGTGCCAGCCTGGACAGGGTTCTAGAGACCCAGTACTTC.

As concerns this clonotype: A much larger clonotype is one base distant, so this may be a read error. The chain recombines TRBV29-1 with TRBJ1-1; D is uncertain. The germline gives CDR1 SQVTM, CDR2 ANQGSEA. The CDR3 contains 12 residues. In DNA, the CDR3 is TGCAGCGTTGTGGAAGGGATCACTGAAGTTTTCTTT. It specifies CSVVEGITEVFF.

This clonotype was seen at least ten times. The CDR3 DNA reads as TGCAGCGTTGAAGATCTGGGGTACCAAGAGACCCAGTACTTC. Translation: CSVEDLGYQETQYF. The V call is TRBV29-1, the J call TRBJ2-5; no clear D. V lost 0 bases, J lost 0 bases, and 8 bases lay in between. Germline values: CDR1 SQVTM, CDR2 ANQGSEA. The CDR3 has 14 residues. Filled out from reference TRBV29-1 and TRBJ2-5, the complete variable domain reads SAVISQKPSRDICQRGTSLTIQCQVDSQVTMMFWYRQQPGQSLTLIATANQGSEATYESGFVIDKFPISRPNLTFSTLTVSNMSPEDSSIYLCSVEDLGYQETQYFGPGTRLLVL.

This chain connects TRBV12-3 or TRBV12-4 to TRBJ1-2; TRBD1 is a possible D gene (6 bases). This CDR3 spans 12 amino acids. V lost 6 bases and J lost 8, with 13 bases in between. The CDR3, as DNA: TGTGCCAGCAGCCCACAGGGCTGGGGCTACACCTTC. Translating gives CASSPQGWGYTF.

The rearrangement links TRBV27 to TRBJ2-7; D gene unclear. CDR1 MNHEY and CDR2 SMNVEV come from the germline V gene (reference sequence). The CDR3 covers 13 residues. Deletions cut 3 bases from V and 6 bases from J, with 12 bases between. The CDR3 is CASSLLQSGEQYF. The CDR3 DNA reads TGTGCCAGCAGTTTGTTACAGTCGGGCGAGCAGTACTTC.

This clonotype was observed at least ten times. The gene calls are TRBV12-3 or TRBV12-4 and TRBJ2-7; possibly TRBD1 or TRBD2 for D (6 bases each). Trimming removed 3 bases at V and 6 bases at J, with 15 bases between. There are 14 residues in the CDR3. The CDR3 protein is CASSFRGQSTEQYF. The CDR3 bases are TGTGCCAGCAGTTTTCGGGGGCAGTCGACCGAGCAGTACTTC.

This clonotype showed up just once. The missing conserved phenylalanine or tryptophan at the end of this CDR3 makes a read error likely. The J gene is TRBJ2-7, the V gene TRBV20-1; D is unresolved. V dropped 1 base and J dropped 0 bases, with 7 bases sitting between them. Germline V gene data show CDR1 as DFQATT and CDR2 as SNEGSKA (reference sequence). The CDR3 covers 13 residues. CDR3 in amino acids: CSARGRSSYEQYL. The DNA for the CDR3 is TGCAGTGCTAGAGGCAGGAGCTCCTACGAGCAGTACCTC.

This clonotype occurred a few times. The J gene is TRBJ1-5, the V gene TRBV27; TRBD1 is a possible D gene (5 bases). The CDR3 consists of 13 residues. Germline V lookup: CDR1 MNHEY, CDR2 SMNVEV (reference sequence). Between the trimmed V and J ends, which lost 3 bases and 7 bases, there was a span of 10 bases. The CDR3 sequence: CASSLSGQQPQHF. The DNA for the CDR3 is TGTGCCAGCAGTTTGTCGGGGCAACAGCCCCAGCATTTT.

The rearrangement uses TRBV30 and TRBJ2-7; TRBD1 matches at 7 bases. The germline gives CDR1 GTSNPN, CDR2 SVGIG (reference sequence). The V and J ends lost 2 bases and 3 bases, in that order; junction bases with no gene match: 19. CDR3 size: 18 residues. CDR3 sequence reads: CAWSPWGQLDPSGYEQYF. DNA of the CDR3: TGTGCCTGGAGTCCTTGGGGACAGCTAGACCCGAGCGGCTACGAGCAGTACTTC.

This clonotype has just a few counts. The chain carries TRBV28 and TRBJ2-6, with D tentatively TRBD2 (6 bases). Trimming removed 6 bases from V and 3 bases from J, with 15 bases in between. CDR1 is MDHEN, CDR2 SYDVKM, per germline. The CDR3 consists of 16 residues. CDR3 in DNA: TGTGCCAGCAGCCGCTCCGCGGGGTTTGGGGCCAACGTCCTGACTTTC. Protein sequence: CASSRSAGFGANVLTF.

There are many counts of this clonotype. V usage is TRBV7-2 and J usage is TRBJ2-5, with TRBD2 as a possible D gene (6 bases). The CDR3 sequence is 13 residues long. V shed 1 base and J shed 6 bases, with 9 bases lying between them. Germline CDR1 and CDR2: SGHTA and FQGNSA. The CDR3 sequence: CASSLGGEKTQYF. The CDR3 nucleotides read TGTGCCAGCAGCTTAGGGGGGGAAAAGACCCAGTACTTC.

This clonotype was found many times. The chain couples TRBV20-1 to TRBJ2-4, with no clear D. Trimming left V 3 bases short and J 0 bases short, with 12 bases between. CDR3 length: 15 residues. Germline V gene data show CDR1 as DFQATT and CDR2 as SNEGSKA (reference sequence). CDR3 coding DNA: TGCAGTGCTAGTGGTGGTAACCTAGCCAAAAACATTCAGTACTTC. Amino acids: CSASGGNLAKNIQYF.

Worth noting for this clonotype: A far larger clone is one nucleotide away, so this likely arose from a read error. The rearrangement joins TRBV2 to TRBJ1-1; 7 bases fit TRBD1. Germline CDR1 reads SNHLY; CDR2 reads FYNNEI. Germline trimming cut 5 bases from V and 3 bases from J; bases unmatched to any gene: 6. The CDR3 spans 14 residues. Written as DNA, the CDR3 is TGTGCCAGCAGTTATCAGGGGGGGGACACTGAAGCTTTCTTT. Protein product: CASSYQGGDTEAFF.